This T cell receptor beta chain is from a study of T cells in Graves' hyperthyroidism and ophthalmopathy. Findings and caveats of the study: Ophthalmopathy, which appeared later, was predicted by the model a median around 6.5 months before onset. A model of 13 V-J features distinguished ophthalmopathy from stable hyperthyroidism.

Amplification of TCR beta CDR3 regions was performed using RNA transcripts as template. RT-PCR in the first round (using the HTBI primer set) targeted the TCR CDR3. TCRdb ran MiXCR on the multiplex PCR reads and lists one entry per CDR3 protein. Here the sample spans hundreds of thousands of distinct CDR3 sequences, around a quarter being singletons. Germline lookup yields CDR1 LGHNA and CDR2 YNFKEQ. The CDR3 totals 13 residues. The V gene lost 0 bases and the J gene lost 7 bases, with 10 bases spanning the gap. This clonotype has at least ten counts. Its antigen is not identified. Fresh peripheral blood, 10 ml, yielded the PBMCs.

The chain couples TRBV4-2 to TRBJ2-7, with a weak D call TRBD1 (6 bases). The TCR sequence derives from a woman aged 25-40 years with Graves' ophthalmopathy. The sample comprised blood. CDR3 loop: CASSQEGRGEQYF. Written as DNA, the CDR3 is TGTGCCAGCAGCCAAGAAGGCAGGGGAGAGCAGTACTTC.